Listed here are 30 T cell receptor beta chains from one sample, sequenced in a study of blood T cells in healthy people across ages (dated by TCRdb to between 2014 and 2017). The library was made by 5' RACE. Sequencing relied on an Illumina HiSeq 2500. The second PCR ran for about 6 to 12 cycles and used a J-beta primer mix along with a sample-barcoded 5' primer. Clones were called with MiXCR by TCRdb after fastp trimmed the public reads at Q25, and only in-frame beta chains were retained. Each entry is one CDR3 protein sequence, shown with its most common DNA and genes. This sample holds around 1.5 million distinct CDR3 sequences; approximately 40% were observed only once. Of the sample, under 8% is held by the ten largest clones. The sample consisted of blood. All receptors come from a woman under 30 in good health.

This chain joins TRBV6-5 and TRBJ2-1; D might be TRBD2 (6 bases). Trimming pared 7 bases from V and 10 bases from J, leaving 20 bases between. CDR1 and CDR2 from the germline V gene are MNHEY and SVGAGI. The CDR3 has 14 residues. In DNA, the CDR3 is TGTGCCAGCACCGGACTGACCCAACGGGAGGAGCAGTTCTTC. Protein: CASTGLTQREEQFF.

This chain uses TRBV2 with TRBJ1-5; no definite D call. The CDR3 is made up of 13 amino acids. V lost 0 bases to trimming and J lost 7 bases, with 7 bases between them. CDR1 and CDR2 (germline): SNHLY, FYNNEI. CDR3 loop: CASSEAWSQPQHF. CDR3 coding DNA: TGTGCCAGCAGTGAAGCTTGGAGCCAGCCCCAGCATTTT.

This chain links TRBV5-1 with TRBJ1-3; no firm D call. There are 14 residues in the CDR3. Germline CDR1 and CDR2: SGHRS and YFSETQ. V lost 0 bases to trimming and J lost 8 bases, with 12 bases between them. CDR3 in DNA: TGCGCCAGCAGCTTGGGAAGGTTAGGAGACACCATATATTTT. This sequence encodes CASSLGRLGDTIYF.

The V gene is TRBV6-5, the J gene TRBJ2-1; D not certain. Germline values: CDR1 MNHEY, CDR2 SVGAGI. V dropped 2 bases and J dropped 8 bases, with 16 bases sitting between them. The CDR3 has 15 amino acids. CDR3 bases: TGTGCCAGCAGTTACGTGACGGATGGGGATTATGAGCAGTTCTTC. It codes for CASSYVTDGDYEQFF.

This chain connects TRBV7-9 to TRBJ2-1; 12 nucleotides align to TRBD2. Germline trimming cut 5 bases from V and 4 bases from J; bases unmatched to any gene: 15. This CDR3 is built from 19 residues. Per germline, CDR1 SEHNR and CDR2 FQNEAQ (reference sequence). CDR3 residues: CASSPPSPPGLAGYNEQFF. As DNA, the CDR3 is TGTGCCAGCAGCCCCCCCAGTCCCCCTGGACTAGCGGGGTACAATGAGCAGTTCTTC.

The genes are TRBV6-5 and TRBJ2-7, with D uncertain. CDR1 is MNHEY, CDR2 SVGAGI, per germline. The CDR3 contains 14 residues. V gave up 2 bases and J gave up 4 bases, with 12 bases separating them. The CDR3 DNA sequence: TGTGCCAGCAGTTACGGGCCGGGCGGATACGAGCAGTACTTC. Its protein is CASSYGPGGYEQYF.

This clonotype occurred a few times. CDR3 in amino acids: CASRPRGSNEQFF. In DNA form, the CDR3 reads TGTGCCAGCAGACCCCGGGGCAGCAATGAGCAGTTCTTC. The chain links TRBV6-5 to TRBJ2-1; D tentatively fits TRBD1 or TRBD2 (5 bases each). V gave up 6 bases and J gave up 6 bases, with 12 bases separating them. Germline assignment: CDR1 MNHEY and CDR2 SVGAGI. The CDR3 runs 13 residues.

The count of this clonotype is one. The CDR3 protein is CAWTGKEKLFF. The CDR3 nucleotides are TGTGCCTGGACAGGGAAGGAAAAACTGTTTTTT. This chain uses TRBV2 with TRBJ1-4; 8 nucleotides agree with TRBD1. Losses at the gene ends were 11 bases for V and 8 bases for J; bases not matched to a gene: 4. The CDR3 length is 11 residues. Germline values: CDR1 SNHLY, CDR2 FYNNEI. The whole variable domain, remainder taken from reference TRBV2 and TRBJ1-4, is EPEVTQTPSHQVTQMGQEVILRCVPISNHLYFYWYRQILGQKVEFLVSFYNNEISEKSEIFDDQFSVERPDGSNFTLKIRSTKLEDSAMYFCAWTGKEKLFFGSGTQLSVL.

This clonotype was detected a few times. V and J are TRBV6-5 and TRBJ2-2, with D perhaps matching TRBD1 or TRBD2 (5 bases each). V was cut by 10 bases and J by 4 bases, with 19 bases left in between. Germline CDR1 MNHEY, CDR2 SVGAGI. CDR3 length: 15 amino acids. CDR3: CATISGTSGTGELFF. The CDR3 DNA follows: TGTGCCACCATTTCCGGGACCTCAGGCACCGGGGAGCTGTTTTTT.

The rearrangement links TRBV24-1 to TRBJ2-5; TRBD2 aligns across 7 bases. Germline V gene lookup returns CDR1 KGHDR and CDR2 SFDVKD. The CDR3 covers 16 residues. V shed 3 bases, J shed 11 bases, and the junction held 17 bases outside the gene matches. The CDR3 region has the DNA TGTGCCACCAGTGATATTGAGGCGGGGGTATTAAATGAGCAGTACTTC. This gives the protein CATSDIEAGVLNEQYF.

This clonotype turned up a few times. DNA of the CDR3: TGTGCCAGCAGTGAATCTGGGTCAGCTGGGGCCAACGTCCTGACTTTC. As protein: CASSESGSAGANVLTF. The gene calls are TRBV25-1 and TRBJ2-6; no definite D call. Germline V gene data show CDR1 as MGHDK and CDR2 as SYGVNS. This CDR3 region has 16 residues. The ends were cut back, 1 base at V and 2 bases at J, with 9 bases in the middle.

Regarding this clonotype: The junction departs from the called germline gene at one end, perhaps through a read error. The chain links TRBV28 to TRBJ1-2; weak D call: TRBD1 (5 bases). This CDR3 region has 12 residues. Germline CDR1 is MDHEN and CDR2 is SYDVKM. Here the CDR3 reads CASTLIGGGHTF. DNA for the CDR3: TGTGCCAGCACTCTAATCGGGGGTGGCCACACCTTC.

This clonotype occurred a few times. This rearrangement joins TRBV7-4 to TRBJ2-7; 7 bases are a match to TRBD2. The CDR3 is 15 amino acids. The junction had 13 bases not matched to a gene; V was cut back by 5 bases and J by 6 bases. Germline CDR1 SGHVT, CDR2 SQSDAQ. The CDR3 loop reads CASSPLRGGPLEQYF. The CDR3 DNA is TGTGCCAGCAGCCCCCTTAGGGGAGGGCCTCTCGAGCAGTACTTC. Drawing the rest from reference TRBV7-4 and TRBJ2-7, the complete variable domain is GAGVSQSPRYKVAKRGRDVALRCDSISGHVTLYWYRQTLGQGSEVLTYSQSDAQRDKSGRPSGRFSAERPERSVSTLKIQRTEQGDSAVYLCASSPLRGGPLEQYFGPGTRLTVT.

There are a few counts of this clonotype. This chain connects TRBV12-3 or TRBV12-4 to TRBJ2-4, with D uncertain. The CDR3 loop spans 13 amino acids. Trimming left V 3 bases short and J 6 bases short, with 9 bases between. CDR3 coding DNA: TGTGCCAGCAGTTTTCCCCCCTCAAACATTCAGTACTTC. Translated, it gives CASSFPPSNIQYF.

This chain joins TRBV20-1 and TRBJ2-1; TRBD2 is a possible D gene (5 bases). This CDR3 is built from 11 residues. V was shortened by 5 bases and J by 6 bases, with 8 bases between the two germline ends. Germline V gene data show CDR1 as DFQATT and CDR2 as SNEGSKA (reference sequence). CDR3 sequence: CSAVRGNEQFF. The CDR3 DNA follows: TGCAGTGCTGTACGGGGCAATGAGCAGTTCTTC.

The chain carries TRBV4-1 and TRBJ2-4; a possible D gene is TRBD2 (5 bases). Germline-derived CDR1 and CDR2 are MGHRA and YSYEKL. Deletions cut 6 bases from V and 6 bases from J, with 18 bases between. The CDR3 contains 15 residues. The CDR3 reads CASRQFGIGGNIQYF. The DNA of the CDR3 is TGCGCCAGCAGACAATTTGGGATAGGAGGAAACATTCAGTACTTC.

This clonotype was seen more than once but under ten times. The chain uses TRBV2 and TRBJ2-1, with TRBD2 matching 7 bases. This CDR3 has 13 residues. J was trimmed by 7 bases and V by 8 bases; bases with no gene match: 8. Germline assignment: CDR1 SNHLY and CDR2 FYNNEI. DNA for the CDR3: TGTGCCAGCTCGAACGGGAGGCGAAATGAGCAGTTCTTC. Encoded protein: CASSNGRRNEQFF.

This clonotype turned up a few times. V gene TRBV27 combines with J gene TRBJ1-2; 7 bases fit TRBD1. Trimming took 5 bases from V and 8 from J; bases not matched to a gene: 11. Germline-derived CDR1 and CDR2 are MNHEY and SMNVEV (reference sequence). This CDR3 region has 14 residues. CDR3 sequence: CASSVVGTVGGYTF. The CDR3 DNA sequence: TGTGCCAGCAGTGTAGTTGGGACAGTAGGAGGCTACACCTTC.

The CDR3 spells CASSLTGQPRINEQFF. Here the CDR3 DNA reads TGCGCCAGCAGCTTAACGGGACAGCCCCGGATCAATGAGCAGTTCTTC. V usage is TRBV5-1 and J usage is TRBJ2-1; 7 bases map to TRBD1. The V gene's germline CDR1 is SGHRS and CDR2 YFSETQ. Germline trimming cut 2 bases from V and 6 bases from J; bases unmatched to any gene: 11. This CDR3 has 16 residues.

V is TRBV7-9 and J is TRBJ2-1, with TRBD1 identical over 10 bases. Germline loops: CDR1 SEHNR, CDR2 FQNEAQ (reference sequence). V shed 6 bases and J 3 bases; nucleotides not matched to a gene: 11. The CDR3 has 17 amino acids. In DNA, the CDR3 is TGTGCCAGCAGATCTCCCGGGACAGGGGTACTCTACAATGAGCAGTTCTTC. It yields the protein CASRSPGTGVLYNEQFF.

The chain employs TRBV5-1 and TRBJ2-7, with D perhaps TRBD2 (6 bases). Per germline, CDR1 SGHRS and CDR2 YFSETQ. This CDR3 region has 15 residues. The V end was cut by 0 bases, the J end by 4 bases, with 14 bases between. As DNA, the CDR3 is TGCGCCAGCAGCTTGGCCGGGACTGATATATACGAGCAGTACTTC. Translation: CASSLAGTDIYEQYF.

In its sample, this clonotype was seen a few times. The chain combines TRBV27 with TRBJ2-7, with D possibly TRBD1 on 5 matching bases. Germline CDR1 is MNHEY and CDR2 is SMNVEV (reference sequence). CDR3 length: 14 amino acids. The ends were cut back, 7 bases at V and 0 bases at J, with 13 bases in the middle. The CDR3 DNA follows: TGTGCCAGCACTCCCAGTCAGGGCTCCTACGAGCAGTACTTC. Amino acids: CASTPSQGSYEQYF.

This clonotype has only a few counts. V and J are TRBV30 and TRBJ2-7; no definite D call. The V gene's germline CDR1 is GTSNPN and CDR2 SVGIG (reference sequence). V lost 2 bases, J lost 3 bases, and 11 bases lay in between. The CDR3 is 13 residues long. The CDR3: CAWSLDVYYEQYF. The CDR3 bases are TGTGCCTGGAGTTTGGACGTCTACTACGAGCAGTACTTC. The full variable domain, its missing parts supplied by reference TRBV30 and TRBJ2-7, is SQTIHQWPATLVQPVGSPLSLECTVEGTSNPNLYWYRQAAGRGLQLLFYSVGIGQISSEVPQNLSASRPQDRQFILSSKKLLLSDSGFYLCAWSLDVYYEQYFGPGTRLTVT.

This chain joins TRBV2 and TRBJ1-6; D gene unclear. The V gene's germline CDR1 is SNHLY and CDR2 FYNNEI. Trimming removed 0 bases at V and 0 bases at J, with 9 bases between. The CDR3 loop spans 17 amino acids. The CDR3 DNA reads TGTGCCAGCAGTGAAGCAGGCAGGAGCTCCTATAATTCACCCCTCCACTTT. Translation: CASSEAGRSSYNSPLHF.

The rearrangement links TRBV6-5 to TRBJ1-2; D gene unclear. The V and J ends lost 5 bases and 0 bases respectively, with 16 bases between them. Germline CDR1 and CDR2: MNHEY and SVGAGI. This CDR3 contains 16 residues. The CDR3 loop is CASSPNPLPSNYGYTF. CDR3 DNA: TGTGCCAGCAGTCCCAATCCGTTACCTTCTAACTATGGCTACACCTTC.

As regards this clonotype: At one boundary the junction diverges from the germline segment, which might be a read error. The chain uses TRBV27 and TRBJ2-7; D unclear. CDR3 length equals 14 residues. CDR1 is MNHEY and CDR2 is SMNVEV in the germline V gene (reference sequence). As DNA, the CDR3 is TGTGTCAGCAGTTACAGTGCCAGCTCCTACGAGCAGTACTTC. It translates to CVSSYSASSYEQYF.

This sequence joins TRBV12-5 and TRBJ2-1; TRBD2 aligns across 7 bases. The germline V gene has CDR1 LGHNT and CDR2 FRNRAP. The CDR3 is 17 amino acids. V lost 0 bases to trimming and J lost 4 bases; unmatched junction nucleotides: 9. The CDR3 coding sequence is TGTGCTAGTGGTTTGGTACTGTGGCTAGCGGCTTACAATGAGCAGTTCTTC. Its protein product is CASGLVLWLAAYNEQFF.

This clonotype showed up just a few times. V usage is TRBV2 and J usage is TRBJ2-5, with D perhaps TRBD2 (6 bases). The DNA end is more similar to TRBJ2-7, so the J call may be wrong. CDR1 and CDR2 (germline): SNHLY, FYNNEI. The CDR3 has 13 residues. The CDR3 loop is CATRDFDAHEQYF. The CDR3 region has the DNA TGTGCCACCCGGGACTTCGACGCCCACGAGCAGTACTTC.

This clonotype was seen a few times. V gene TRBV4-1 combines with J gene TRBJ2-1, with no clear D. Germline lookup yields CDR1 MGHRA and CDR2 YSYEKL. V was cut by 1 base and J by 1 base, with 8 bases left in between. CDR3 length: 15 residues. The CDR3 reads CASSQGHYSYNEQFF. The DNA of the CDR3 is TGCGCCAGCAGCCAAGGACACTATTCCTACAATGAGCAGTTCTTC.

This clonotype was counted a few times. A read error may account for a junction end that differs from germline. The gene calls are TRBV4-1 and TRBJ1-5, with TRBD1 identical over 10 bases. Per the germline V gene, CDR1 is MGHRA and CDR2 is YSYEKL. The CDR3 runs to 15 residues. CDR3 nucleotide sequence: TGTGCCAGCAGCCAACACGGGACAGGGGATCAGCCCCAGCATTTT. Its translation is CASSQHGTGDQPQHF.